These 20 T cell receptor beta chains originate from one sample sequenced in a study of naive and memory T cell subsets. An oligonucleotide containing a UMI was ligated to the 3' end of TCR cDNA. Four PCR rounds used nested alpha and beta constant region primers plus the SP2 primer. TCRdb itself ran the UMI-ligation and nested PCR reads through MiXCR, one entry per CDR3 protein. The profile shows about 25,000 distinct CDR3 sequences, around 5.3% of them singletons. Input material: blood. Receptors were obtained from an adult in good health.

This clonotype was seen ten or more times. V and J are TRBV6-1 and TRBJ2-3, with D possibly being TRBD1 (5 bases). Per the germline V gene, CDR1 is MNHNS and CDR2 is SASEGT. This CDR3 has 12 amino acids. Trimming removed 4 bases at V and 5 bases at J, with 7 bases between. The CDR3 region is CASSVQGDTQYF. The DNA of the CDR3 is TGTGCCAGCAGTGTCCAGGGAGATACGCAGTATTTT.

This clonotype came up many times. The CDR3 DNA follows: TGTGCCAGTAGTATTGGGGGGGGCAGCAATCAGCCCCAGCATTTT. Its protein product is CASSIGGGSNQPQHF. The rearrangement links TRBV19 to TRBJ1-5, with TRBD1 as a possible D gene (6 bases). This CDR3 has 15 residues. V was pared by 3 bases and J by 1 base, with 10 bases between. Germline CDR1 and CDR2: LNHDA and SQIVND (reference sequence).

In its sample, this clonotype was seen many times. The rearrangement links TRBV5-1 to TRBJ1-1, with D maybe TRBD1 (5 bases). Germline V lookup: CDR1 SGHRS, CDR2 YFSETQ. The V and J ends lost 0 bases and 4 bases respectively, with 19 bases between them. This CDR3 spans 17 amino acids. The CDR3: CASSLDSSGGMTTEAFF. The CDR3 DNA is TGCGCCAGCAGCTTGGACAGCTCCGGGGGGATGACCACTGAAGCTTTCTTT.

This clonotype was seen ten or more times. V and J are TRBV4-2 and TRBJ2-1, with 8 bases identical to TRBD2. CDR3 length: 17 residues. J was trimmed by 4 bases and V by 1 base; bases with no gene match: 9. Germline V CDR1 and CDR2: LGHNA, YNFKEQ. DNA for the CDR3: TGTGCCAGCAGCCAAGCGGGAGGGCCTAGGGTGTACAATGAGCAGTTCTTC. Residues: CASSQAGGPRVYNEQFF.

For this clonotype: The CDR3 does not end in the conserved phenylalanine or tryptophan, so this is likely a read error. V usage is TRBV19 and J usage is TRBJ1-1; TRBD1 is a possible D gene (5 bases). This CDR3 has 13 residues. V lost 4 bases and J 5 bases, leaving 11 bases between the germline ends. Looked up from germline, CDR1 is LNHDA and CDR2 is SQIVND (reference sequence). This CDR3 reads CASSTTGQTEAFL. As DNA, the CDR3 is TGTGCCAGTAGTACTACAGGTCAGACTGAAGCTTTCCTT.

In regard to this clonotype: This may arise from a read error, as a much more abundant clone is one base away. The CDR3 spells CSVGSGERTEAFF. CDR3 in DNA: TGCAGCGTTGGTAGCGGTGAGAGGACTGAAGCTTTCTTT. The rearrangement uses TRBV29-1 and TRBJ1-1; D is unclear. Germline values: CDR1 SQVTM, CDR2 ANQGSEA. CDR3 length: 13 amino acids. V was clipped by 4 bases and J by 5 bases, with 14 bases between them.

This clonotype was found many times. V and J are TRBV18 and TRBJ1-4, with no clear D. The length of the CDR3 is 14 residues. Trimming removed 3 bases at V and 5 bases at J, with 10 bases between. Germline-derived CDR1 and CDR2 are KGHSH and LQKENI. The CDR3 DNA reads TGTGCCAGCTCACCTGGGTCCCCAAATGAAAAACTGTTTTTT. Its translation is CASSPGSPNEKLFF.

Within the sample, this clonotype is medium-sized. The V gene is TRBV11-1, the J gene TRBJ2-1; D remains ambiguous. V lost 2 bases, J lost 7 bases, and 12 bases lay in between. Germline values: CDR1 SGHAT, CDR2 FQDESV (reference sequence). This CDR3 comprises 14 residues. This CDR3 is CASSLRATPNEQFF. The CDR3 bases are TGTGCCAGCAGCTTACGCGCAACCCCGAATGAGCAGTTCTTC.

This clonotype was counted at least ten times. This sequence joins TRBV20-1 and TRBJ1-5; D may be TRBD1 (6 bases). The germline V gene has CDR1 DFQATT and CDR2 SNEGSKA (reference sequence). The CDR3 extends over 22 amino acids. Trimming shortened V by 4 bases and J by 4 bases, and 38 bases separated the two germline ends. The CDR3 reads CSATANNTGLDVVRKGNQPQHF. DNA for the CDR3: TGCAGTGCTACGGCGAATAACACAGGGCTAGACGTAGTACGAAAGGGGAATCAGCCCCAGCATTTT.

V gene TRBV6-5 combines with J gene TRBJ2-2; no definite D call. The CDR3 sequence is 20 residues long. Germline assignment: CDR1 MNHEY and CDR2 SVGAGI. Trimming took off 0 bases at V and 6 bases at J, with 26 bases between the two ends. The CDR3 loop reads CASSYSHKIPGGPGPGELFF. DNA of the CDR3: TGTGCCAGCAGTTACTCCCATAAGATCCCTGGCGGTCCTGGGCCCGGGGAGCTGTTTTTT.

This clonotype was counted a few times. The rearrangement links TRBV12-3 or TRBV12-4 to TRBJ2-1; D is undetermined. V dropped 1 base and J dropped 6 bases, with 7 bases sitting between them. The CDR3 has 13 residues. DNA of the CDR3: TGTGCCAGCAGTTTAGGTAGATTCAATGAGCAGTTCTTC. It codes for CASSLGRFNEQFF.

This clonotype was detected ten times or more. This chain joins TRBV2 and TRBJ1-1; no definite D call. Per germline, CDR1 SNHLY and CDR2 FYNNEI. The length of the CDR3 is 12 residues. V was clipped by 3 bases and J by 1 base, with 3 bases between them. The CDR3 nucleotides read TGTGCCAGCAGTGAGTGGAACACTGAAGCTTTCTTT. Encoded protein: CASSEWNTEAFF. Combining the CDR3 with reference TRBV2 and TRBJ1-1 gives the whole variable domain EPEVTQTPSHQVTQMGQEVILRCVPISNHLYFYWYRQILGQKVEFLVSFYNNEISEKSEIFDDQFSVERPDGSNFTLKIRSTKLEDSAMYFCASSEWNTEAFFGQGTRLTVV.

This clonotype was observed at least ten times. CDR3 sequence (DNA): TGCGCCAGCAGCCGGACTAGCGGGAGGGCAGATACGCAGTATTTT. Protein: CASSRTSGRADTQYF. The rearrangement uses TRBV5-1 and TRBJ2-3; 15 bases map to TRBD2. The J segment lost 4 bases and the V segment lost 4 bases, leaving 1 base of the junction unmatched. The CDR3 has 15 residues. From germline, CDR1 is SGHRS and CDR2 YFSETQ.

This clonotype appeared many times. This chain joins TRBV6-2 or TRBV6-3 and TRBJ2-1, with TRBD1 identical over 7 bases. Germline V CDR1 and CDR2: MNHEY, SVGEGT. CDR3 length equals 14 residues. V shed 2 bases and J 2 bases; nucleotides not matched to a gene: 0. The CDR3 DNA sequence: TGTGCCAGCAGTTACCAGGGGGCCTACAATGAGCAGTTCTTC. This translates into CASSYQGAYNEQFF.

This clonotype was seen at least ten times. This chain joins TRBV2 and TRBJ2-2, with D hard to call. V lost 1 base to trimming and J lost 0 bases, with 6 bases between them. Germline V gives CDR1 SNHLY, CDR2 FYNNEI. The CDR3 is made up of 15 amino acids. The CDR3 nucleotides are TGTGCCAGCAGTGAAGGCCATACGAACACCGGGGAGCTGTTTTTT. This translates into CASSEGHTNTGELFF.

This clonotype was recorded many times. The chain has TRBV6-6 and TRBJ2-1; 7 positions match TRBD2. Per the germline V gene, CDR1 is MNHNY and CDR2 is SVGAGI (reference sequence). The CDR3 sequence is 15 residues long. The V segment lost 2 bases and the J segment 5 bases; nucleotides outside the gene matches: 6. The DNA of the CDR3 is TGTGCCAGCAGTTACGGTGGGACTACGAACAATGAGCAGTTCTTC. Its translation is CASSYGGTTNNEQFF.

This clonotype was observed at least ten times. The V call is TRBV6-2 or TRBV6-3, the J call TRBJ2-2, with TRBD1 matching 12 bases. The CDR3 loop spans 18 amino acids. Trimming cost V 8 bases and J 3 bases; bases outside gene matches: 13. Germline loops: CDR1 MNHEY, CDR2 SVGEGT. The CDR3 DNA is TGTGCCAGCGGGACAGGGGGCATAGGTCCGTATGACACCGGGGAGCTGTTTTTT. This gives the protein CASGTGGIGPYDTGELFF.

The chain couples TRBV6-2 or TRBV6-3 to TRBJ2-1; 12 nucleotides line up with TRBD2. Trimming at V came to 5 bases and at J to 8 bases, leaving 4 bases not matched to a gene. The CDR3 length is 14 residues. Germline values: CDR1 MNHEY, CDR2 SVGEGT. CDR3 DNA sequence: TGTGCCAGCAGTAAACTAGCGGGGGGACATGAGCAGTTCTTC. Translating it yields CASSKLAGGHEQFF.

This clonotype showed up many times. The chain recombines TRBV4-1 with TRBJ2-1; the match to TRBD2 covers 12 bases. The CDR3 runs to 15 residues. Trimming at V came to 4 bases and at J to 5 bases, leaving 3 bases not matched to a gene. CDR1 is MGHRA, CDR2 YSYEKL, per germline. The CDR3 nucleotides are TGCGCCAGCAGCCCGCTAGCGGGAGGGAACAATGAGCAGTTCTTC. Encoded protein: CASSPLAGGNNEQFF.

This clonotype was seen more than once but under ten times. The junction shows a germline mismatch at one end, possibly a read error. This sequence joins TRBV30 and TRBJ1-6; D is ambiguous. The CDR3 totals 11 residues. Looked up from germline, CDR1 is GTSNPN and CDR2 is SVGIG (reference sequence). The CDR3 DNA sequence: TGTGCCTACGCTCCTGGACCAAAGGCCCTTTTT. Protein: CAYAPGPKALF.